This record concerns one T cell receptor (beta chain) sequence. The data are from a study of cytomegalovirus exposure and HLA in healthy donors. The CDR3 extends over 13 amino acids. CDR1 and CDR2 (germline): SGHAT, FQNNGV. J lost 5 bases, V lost 2 bases, and 2 bases had no gene match. PCR was performed using 60 Vbeta and 13 Jbeta primers. In the original processing: About 80 million unique TCR beta chains, 10 million to 13 million of them shared, were counted by a later analysis. Generated by immunoSEQ multiplex PCR, the TCRdb table keeps only in-frame clones and is missing some. V and J calls and clone size are copied from that table; D and trimming were computed from the DNA. This table holds 60,000 to 70,000 clones, over 75% found once.

Sequencing was carried out using PBMCs. This clonotype originated in a man in his forties in good health and CMV-seronegative. The genes are TRBV11-2 and TRBJ2-7; 8 nucleotides align to TRBD2. CDR3 DNA: TGTGCCAGCAGCTTACGGGGGGGGAACGAGCAGTACTTC. The encoded protein is CASSLRGGNEQYF.